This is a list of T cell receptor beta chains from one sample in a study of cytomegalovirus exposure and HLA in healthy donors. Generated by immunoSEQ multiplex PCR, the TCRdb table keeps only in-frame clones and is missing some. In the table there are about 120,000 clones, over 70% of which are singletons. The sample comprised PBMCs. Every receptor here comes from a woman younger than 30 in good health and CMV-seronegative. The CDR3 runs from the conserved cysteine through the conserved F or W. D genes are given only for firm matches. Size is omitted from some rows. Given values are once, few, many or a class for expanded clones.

cdr3_nt: TGTGCCAGCAGCTTAGTAGTCGGGGGGGAGACCCAGTACTTC; cdr3_aa: CASSLVVGGETQYF; clone_size: -; d_call: TRBD2; v_call: TRBV11-2; cdr3_length: 14; j_call: TRBJ2-5
cdr3_nt: TGTGCCAGTAGAAAGGAGGGGAGTAGGCCTGAAGCTTTCTTT; cdr3_aa: CASRKEGSRPEAFF; clone_size: -; d_call: -; v_call: TRBV19; cdr3_length: 14; j_call: TRBJ1-1
cdr3_nt: TGTGCCATCAGTGGCGTGACAGGGCCCACTGAAGCTTTCTTT; cdr3_aa: CAISGVTGPTEAFF; clone_size: -; d_call: TRBD1; v_call: TRBV10-3; cdr3_length: 14; j_call: TRBJ1-1
cdr3_nt: TGTGCCAGCAGTGAGGCGACCTGGACAGGAAGCAGGAACACCGGGGAGCTGTTTTTT; cdr3_aa: CASSEATWTGSRNTGELFF; clone_size: -; d_call: TRBD1; v_call: TRBV2; cdr3_length: 19; j_call: TRBJ2-2
cdr3_nt: TGCGCCAGCAGCCAAGAGTTTAGCGGGGGGGCCAATGAGCAGTTCTTC; cdr3_aa: CASSQEFSGGANEQFF; clone_size: once; d_call: TRBD2; v_call: TRBV4-3; cdr3_length: 16; j_call: TRBJ2-1
cdr3_nt: TGTGCCAGCAGCTTATCGCAGGTGAACAATAACTATGGCTACACCTTC; cdr3_aa: CASSLSQVNNNYGYTF; clone_size: -; d_call: -; v_call: TRBV7-9; cdr3_length: 16; j_call: TRBJ1-2
cdr3_nt: TGTGCCACCAGCGGGGGGACTAGCGGGAGAAAAGGTAATGAGCAGTTCTTC; cdr3_aa: CATSGGTSGRKGNEQFF; clone_size: -; d_call: TRBD2; v_call: TRBV15; cdr3_length: 17; j_call: TRBJ2-1
cdr3_nt: TGCGCCAGCAGCTTTCTAGGGGGTATTCAGCCCCAGCATTTT; cdr3_aa: CASSFLGGIQPQHF; clone_size: -; d_call: -; v_call: TRBV5-1; cdr3_length: 14; j_call: TRBJ1-5
cdr3_nt: TGTGCCTCTTCCTTTCAGGGACAGGGGTTTTACCAAGAGACCCAGTACTTC; cdr3_aa: CASSFQGQGFYQETQYF; clone_size: -; d_call: TRBD1; v_call: TRBV19; cdr3_length: 17; j_call: TRBJ2-5
cdr3_nt: TGTGCCAGCAGCGTAGTGGGGGGGCCAGGGACCCAGTACTTC; cdr3_aa: CASSVVGGPGTQYF; clone_size: -; d_call: -; v_call: TRBV9; cdr3_length: 14; j_call: TRBJ2-5
cdr3_nt: TGTGCCAGCAGCTTCTACCGACAGACTAGCGAGCAGTACTTC; cdr3_aa: CASSFYRQTSEQYF; clone_size: -; d_call: -; v_call: TRBV11-2; cdr3_length: 14; j_call: TRBJ2-7
cdr3_nt: TGTGCCAGCAGTGGGGGGGACGGACCCAATCAGCCCCAGCATTTT; cdr3_aa: CASSGGDGPNQPQHF; clone_size: -; d_call: -; v_call: TRBV27; cdr3_length: 15; j_call: TRBJ1-5
cdr3_nt: TGTGCCAGCAGCCAAGATTTTAGCCTAGCGGGAGTGCCCGGGGAGCTGTTTTTT; cdr3_aa: CASSQDFSLAGVPGELFF; clone_size: -; d_call: TRBD2; v_call: TRBV4-2; cdr3_length: 18; j_call: TRBJ2-2
cdr3_nt: TGTGCCAGCAGTTGCGCGGGAACTCCCGATCAGCCCCAGCATTTT; cdr3_aa: CASSCAGTPDQPQHF; clone_size: -; d_call: -; v_call: TRBV6-5; cdr3_length: 15; j_call: TRBJ1-5
cdr3_nt: TGTGCCAGTAGTATAAGGGGGGGGAGAGTAAGCCACGAGCAGTACTTC; cdr3_aa: CASSIRGGRVSHEQYF; clone_size: -; d_call: -; v_call: TRBV19; cdr3_length: 16; j_call: TRBJ2-7
cdr3_nt: TGCGCCAGCAGCTGGGGACAGGGAACCCACGAGCAGTACTTC; cdr3_aa: CASSWGQGTHEQYF; clone_size: -; d_call: TRBD1; v_call: TRBV5-1; cdr3_length: 14; j_call: TRBJ2-7
cdr3_nt: TGTGCCAGCAGCCCACTGGGCAGGGTTGGCGAAAAACTGTTTTTT; cdr3_aa: CASSPLGRVGEKLFF; clone_size: -; d_call: -; v_call: TRBV7-2; cdr3_length: 15; j_call: TRBJ1-4
cdr3_nt: TGCGCCAGCAGCTTGCAACCACAGGGGGCACTCGACGAGCAGTACTTC; cdr3_aa: CASSLQPQGALDEQYF; clone_size: -; d_call: TRBD1; v_call: TRBV5-1; cdr3_length: 16; j_call: TRBJ2-7
cdr3_nt: TGTGCCAGCAGTAACCAACAGGGGAACACTGAAGCTTTCTTT; cdr3_aa: CASSNQQGNTEAFF; clone_size: -; d_call: -; v_call: TRBV27; cdr3_length: 14; j_call: TRBJ1-1
cdr3_nt: TGTGCCATCAGTGACCCGACCCAGGGGGTGTTGAAGACCCAGTACTTC; cdr3_aa: CAISDPTQGVLKTQYF; clone_size: -; d_call: TRBD1; v_call: TRBV10-3; cdr3_length: 16; j_call: TRBJ2-5
cdr3_nt: TGTGCTAGCAGCCTAAGCGGGGGCCAAGAGACCCAGTACTTC; cdr3_aa: CASSLSGGQETQYF; clone_size: -; d_call: TRBD2; v_call: TRBV7-7; cdr3_length: 14; j_call: TRBJ2-5
cdr3_nt: TGTGCCAGCAGTGCTCCCTTAGGAGACCTATCGACAGATACGCAGTATTTT; cdr3_aa: CASSAPLGDLSTDTQYF; clone_size: -; d_call: -; v_call: TRBV6-1; cdr3_length: 17; j_call: TRBJ2-3
cdr3_nt: TGTGCCAGCTCCCCCGCCAACAGGGGCGAGCAGTACTTC; cdr3_aa: CASSPANRGEQYF; clone_size: few; d_call: TRBD1; v_call: TRBV18; cdr3_length: 13; j_call: TRBJ2-7
cdr3_nt: TGCGCCAGCAGCTTGGGACAGGGGATGAACACTGAAGCTTTCTTT; cdr3_aa: CASSLGQGMNTEAFF; clone_size: -; d_call: TRBD1; v_call: TRBV5-1; cdr3_length: 15; j_call: TRBJ1-1
cdr3_nt: TGTGCCAGCTCACCATCGCGGCGGCAGGGGGTGGACTATGGCTACACCTTC; cdr3_aa: CASSPSRRQGVDYGYTF; clone_size: -; d_call: TRBD1; v_call: TRBV18; cdr3_length: 17; j_call: TRBJ1-2
cdr3_nt: TGCGCCAGCAGCCCGGGACAGGGGCAAGAGACCCAGTACTTC; cdr3_aa: CASSPGQGQETQYF; clone_size: -; d_call: TRBD1; v_call: TRBV5-1; cdr3_length: 14; j_call: TRBJ2-5
cdr3_nt: TGTGCCAGCAGCCCCCAGGGAGGTTGGGCTGAAGCTTTCTTT; cdr3_aa: CASSPQGGWAEAFF; clone_size: -; d_call: -; v_call: TRBV7-2; cdr3_length: 14; j_call: TRBJ1-1
cdr3_nt: TGTGCCAGCAGTGAATCGGACAGCTATGGCTACACCTTC; cdr3_aa: CASSESDSYGYTF; clone_size: -; d_call: -; v_call: TRBV6-1; cdr3_length: 13; j_call: TRBJ1-2
cdr3_nt: TGCGCCAGCAGCCCTAACACAGGGGGCGATGGCTACACCTTC; cdr3_aa: CASSPNTGGDGYTF; clone_size: once; d_call: TRBD1; v_call: TRBV5-1; cdr3_length: 14; j_call: TRBJ1-2
cdr3_nt: TGTGCCAGCACTATTAGGAGGTTCGGGGACAATGAGCAGTTCTTC; cdr3_aa: CASTIRRFGDNEQFF; clone_size: -; d_call: -; v_call: TRBV6-1; cdr3_length: 15; j_call: TRBJ2-1
cdr3_nt: TGTGCCAGCAGCGGCTCCTGGACAGGAGACGAGCAGTACTTC; cdr3_aa: CASSGSWTGDEQYF; clone_size: -; d_call: TRBD1; v_call: TRBV2; cdr3_length: 14; j_call: TRBJ2-7
cdr3_nt: TGTGCCAGCTCACCACTACCTACGACTAGCGGGAGTGGGGAGACCCAGTACTTC; cdr3_aa: CASSPLPTTSGSGETQYF; clone_size: -; d_call: TRBD2; v_call: TRBV18; cdr3_length: 18; j_call: TRBJ2-5
cdr3_nt: TGTGCCAGCAGCGTAGGGGGAGGAGAGACCCAGTACTTC; cdr3_aa: CASSVGGGETQYF; clone_size: few; d_call: -; v_call: TRBV9; cdr3_length: 13; j_call: TRBJ2-5
cdr3_nt: TGTGCCAGCAGCTTTGACAGTAATCAGCCCCAGCATTTT; cdr3_aa: CASSFDSNQPQHF; clone_size: few; d_call: -; v_call: TRBV7-8; cdr3_length: 13; j_call: TRBJ1-5
cdr3_nt: TGTGCCAGTTGGCCCTCGGGATGGGTCGTCGACGCTGAAGCTTTCTTT; cdr3_aa: CASWPSGWVVDAEAFF; clone_size: once; d_call: -; v_call: TRBV19; cdr3_length: 16; j_call: TRBJ1-1
cdr3_nt: TGTGCCAGCTTCTTCGGGGATGGCTACACCTTC; cdr3_aa: CASFFGDGYTF; clone_size: -; d_call: -; v_call: TRBV19; cdr3_length: 11; j_call: TRBJ1-2
cdr3_nt: TGTGCCAGCAGCTTAGTTGGCGGGAGGTCCAACGAGCAGTACTTC; cdr3_aa: CASSLVGGRSNEQYF; clone_size: -; d_call: TRBD2; v_call: TRBV7-9; cdr3_length: 15; j_call: TRBJ2-7
cdr3_nt: TGTGCCAGCAGCCCCGACAGGGAAAGGGTCACTAACTATGGCTACACCTTC; cdr3_aa: CASSPDRERVTNYGYTF; clone_size: -; d_call: TRBD1; v_call: TRBV5-4; cdr3_length: 17; j_call: TRBJ1-2
cdr3_nt: TGTGCCAGCAGCCCAAGACAGGGGCTCCACTACGAGCAGTACTTC; cdr3_aa: CASSPRQGLHYEQYF; clone_size: -; d_call: TRBD1; v_call: TRBV6-1; cdr3_length: 15; j_call: TRBJ2-7
cdr3_nt: TGTGCCAGCAGCTCAGTATCCGGGACTCGCGGATATGGCTACACCTTC; cdr3_aa: CASSSVSGTRGYGYTF; clone_size: -; d_call: -; v_call: TRBV5-4; cdr3_length: 16; j_call: TRBJ1-2
cdr3_nt: TGTGCCATCGGCCCACGGTCTACAGGGGGCAACGAGCAGTACTTC; cdr3_aa: CAIGPRSTGGNEQYF; clone_size: -; d_call: TRBD1; v_call: TRBV10-3; cdr3_length: 15; j_call: TRBJ2-7
cdr3_nt: TGCGCCAGCAGTGAGAGGACAGGGCGGTGGGCTTTCTTT; cdr3_aa: CASSERTGRWAFF; clone_size: few; d_call: TRBD1; v_call: TRBV10-1; cdr3_length: 13; j_call: TRBJ1-1
cdr3_nt: TGTGCCAGCAGCCGCCGGGTCGCTACCCCGGTCCCAGATACGCAGTATTTT; cdr3_aa: CASSRRVATPVPDTQYF; clone_size: -; d_call: -; v_call: TRBV4-2; cdr3_length: 17; j_call: TRBJ2-3
cdr3_nt: TGCGCCAGCAGCTCCGGGGAAGGAACTGAAGCTTTCTTT; cdr3_aa: CASSSGEGTEAFF; clone_size: -; d_call: -; v_call: TRBV5-1; cdr3_length: 13; j_call: TRBJ1-1
cdr3_nt: TGCGCCAGCAGCCAAGATACAGGGTGGAGTGGACCGCGGCAGCATTTT; cdr3_aa: CASSQDTGWSGPRQHF; clone_size: -; d_call: -; v_call: TRBV4-1; cdr3_length: 16; j_call: TRBJ1-5
cdr3_nt: TGTGCCAGCAGCTTAGTCCAGGCGTTGAACACTGAAGCTTTCTTT; cdr3_aa: CASSLVQALNTEAFF; clone_size: -; d_call: -; v_call: TRBV7-2; cdr3_length: 15; j_call: TRBJ1-1
cdr3_nt: TGTGCCAGCAGCGTAGACGGGGTGAGGGCAGGAACTAACTATGGCTACACCTTC; cdr3_aa: CASSVDGVRAGTNYGYTF; clone_size: -; d_call: -; v_call: TRBV9; cdr3_length: 18; j_call: TRBJ1-2
cdr3_nt: TGTGCCAGTAGTACTACTAGCGGGAGTACCACCGGGGAGCTGTTTTTT; cdr3_aa: CASSTTSGSTTGELFF; clone_size: -; d_call: TRBD2; v_call: TRBV19; cdr3_length: 16; j_call: TRBJ2-2
cdr3_nt: TGTGCCAGCAGCTCTAAAAGGACTAGCGGACACACAGATACGCAGTATTTT; cdr3_aa: CASSSKRTSGHTDTQYF; clone_size: -; d_call: TRBD2; v_call: TRBV7-2; cdr3_length: 17; j_call: TRBJ2-3
cdr3_nt: TGTGCCAGCAGCTTACTGCGTAAAAGCACAGATACGCAGTATTTT; cdr3_aa: CASSLLRKSTDTQYF; clone_size: -; d_call: -; v_call: TRBV7-2; cdr3_length: 15; j_call: TRBJ2-3
cdr3_nt: TGTGCCAGCAGCGTAATCCATTCCCGGGACAGGGAAAAATTTAACTATGGCTACACCTTC; cdr3_aa: CASSVIHSRDREKFNYGYTF; clone_size: -; d_call: TRBD1; v_call: TRBV9; cdr3_length: 20; j_call: TRBJ1-2
cdr3_nt: TGTGCCATCTGCTCGGAAGCGGGACTTCATAATTCACCCCTCCACTTT; cdr3_aa: CAICSEAGLHNSPLHF; clone_size: once; d_call: -; v_call: TRBV10-3; cdr3_length: 16; j_call: TRBJ1-6
cdr3_nt: TGTGCCCTGAGGGGGAGTTCTCGAGCAGATACGCAGTATTTT; cdr3_aa: CALRGSSRADTQYF; clone_size: -; d_call: -; v_call: TRBV30; cdr3_length: 14; j_call: TRBJ2-3
cdr3_nt: TGTGCCAGCAGCTTACCTGGGACTGTGGCTGGGGAGCTGTTTTTT; cdr3_aa: CASSLPGTVAGELFF; clone_size: -; d_call: -; v_call: TRBV7-2; cdr3_length: 15; j_call: TRBJ2-2
cdr3_nt: TGTGCCAGCAGCCTGAGGAGCGGGAGGGCCACCGGGGAGCTGTTTTTT; cdr3_aa: CASSLRSGRATGELFF; clone_size: -; d_call: TRBD2; v_call: TRBV5-5; cdr3_length: 16; j_call: TRBJ2-2
cdr3_nt: TGCGCCAGCAGCCAAGCGGAGGGAGCTCTGGGAGGCTACACCTTC; cdr3_aa: CASSQAEGALGGYTF; clone_size: -; d_call: -; v_call: TRBV4-1; cdr3_length: 15; j_call: TRBJ1-2
cdr3_nt: TGCGCCAGCAGCACTGCCTCAGGGAATGAGCAGTTCTTC; cdr3_aa: CASSTASGNEQFF; clone_size: -; d_call: -; v_call: TRBV5-1; cdr3_length: 13; j_call: TRBJ2-1
cdr3_nt: TGTGCCAGCAGCCTTACTCCAGGGAGGGATGAGCAGTTCTTC; cdr3_aa: CASSLTPGRDEQFF; clone_size: -; d_call: TRBD2; v_call: TRBV7-2; cdr3_length: 14; j_call: TRBJ2-1
cdr3_nt: TGTGCCAGCAGTTCCCTCGGGACAGGGGTAGGGCAGTACTTC; cdr3_aa: CASSSLGTGVGQYF; clone_size: -; d_call: TRBD1; v_call: TRBV6-6; cdr3_length: 14; j_call: TRBJ2-7
cdr3_nt: TGTGCCAGTACAGCGGGGCCAAGCACAGATACGCAGTATTTT; cdr3_aa: CASTAGPSTDTQYF; clone_size: -; d_call: TRBD2; v_call: TRBV19; cdr3_length: 14; j_call: TRBJ2-3